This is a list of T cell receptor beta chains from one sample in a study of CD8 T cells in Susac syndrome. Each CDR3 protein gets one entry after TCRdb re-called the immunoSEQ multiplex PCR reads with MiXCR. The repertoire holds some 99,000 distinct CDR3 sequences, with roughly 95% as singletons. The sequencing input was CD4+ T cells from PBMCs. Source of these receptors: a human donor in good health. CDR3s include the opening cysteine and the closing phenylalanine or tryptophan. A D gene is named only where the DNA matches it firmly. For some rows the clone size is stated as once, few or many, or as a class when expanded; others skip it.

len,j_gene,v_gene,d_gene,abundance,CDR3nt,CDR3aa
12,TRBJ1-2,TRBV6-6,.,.,TGTGCCATCACCCAGGGTGCCTATGGCTACACCTTC,CAITQGAYGYTF
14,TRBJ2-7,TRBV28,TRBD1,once,TGTGCCAGCAGCCCGACAGGGACCAACTACGAGCAGTACTTC,CASSPTGTNYEQYF
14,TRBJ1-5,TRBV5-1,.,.,TGCGCCAGCAGCGCGACACCGAGCAATCAGCCCCAGCATTTT,CASSATPSNQPQHF
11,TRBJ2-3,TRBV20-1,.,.,TGCAGTGCGTCTAGCACAGATACGCAGTATTTT,CSASSTDTQYF
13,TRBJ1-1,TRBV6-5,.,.,TGTGCCAGCAGTACTCCCGGGGGCACTGAAGCTTTCTTT,CASSTPGGTEAFF
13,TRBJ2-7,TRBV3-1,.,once,TGTGCCAGCACCCGGTATGACGGACAAGAGCAGTACTTC,CASTRYDGQEQYF
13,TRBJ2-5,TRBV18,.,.,TGTGCCAGCTCCCCGACTTTGCAAGAGACCCAGTACTTC,CASSPTLQETQYF
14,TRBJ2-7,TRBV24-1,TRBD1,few,TGTGCCACCAGTGATGCAGGGGGTCCCTACGAGCAGTACTTC,CATSDAGGPYEQYF
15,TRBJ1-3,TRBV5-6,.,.,TGTGCCAGCAGCTTCTACCGGGACCGCGGAAACACCATATATTTT,CASSFYRDRGNTIYF
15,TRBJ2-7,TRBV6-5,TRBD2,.,TGTGCCAGCAGTTACTCTCTAGCGGGAGCCTACGAGCAGTACTTC,CASSYSLAGAYEQYF
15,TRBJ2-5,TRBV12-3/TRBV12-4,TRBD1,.,TGTGCCAGCAGTCGCGGGACAGGGTTAGGAGAGACCCAGTACTTC,CASSRGTGLGETQYF
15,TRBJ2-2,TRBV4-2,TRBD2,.,TGTGCCAGCCGAAGGACTAGGCAGGACACCGGGGAGCTGTTTTTT,CASRRTRQDTGELFF
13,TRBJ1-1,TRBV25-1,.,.,TGTGCCAGCAGTGTTGGACAAGACACTGAAGCTTTCTTT,CASSVGQDTEAFF
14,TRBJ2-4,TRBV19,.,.,TGTGCCAGTAGTGACAGCGTCGCCAAAAACATTCAGTACTTC,CASSDSVAKNIQYF
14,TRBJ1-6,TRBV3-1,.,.,TGTGCCAGCAGCCAAGTAACAGGCTATTCACCCCTCCACTTT,CASSQVTGYSPLHF
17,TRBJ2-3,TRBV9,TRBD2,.,TGTGCCAGCAGCGTAGTGCCTAGCGGGGGGCTAACAGATACGCAGTATTTT,CASSVVPSGGLTDTQYF
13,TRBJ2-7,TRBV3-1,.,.,TGTGCCAGCAGCCAAGAATCTCGAGAAGAGCAGTACTTC,CASSQESREEQYF
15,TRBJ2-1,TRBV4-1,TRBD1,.,TGCGCCAGCAGCCGACCGGGACAGGACTACAATGAGCAGTTCTTC,CASSRPGQDYNEQFF
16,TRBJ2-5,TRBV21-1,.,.,TGTGCCAGCAGCCTACTCAGACCGAGGGCGCAAGAGACCCAGTACTTC,CASSLLRPRAQETQYF
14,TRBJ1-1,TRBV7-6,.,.,TGTGCCAGCAGCTTAGAGGTTGGAAACACTGAAGCTTTCTTT,CASSLEVGNTEAFF
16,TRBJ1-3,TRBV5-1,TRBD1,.,TGCGCCAGCAGCTTTGCCGGGACAGGGGCTGGAAACACCATATATTTT,CASSFAGTGAGNTIYF
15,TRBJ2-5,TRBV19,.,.,TGTGCCAGTAAAAGGGGGAGGGCAGCCCAAGAGACCCAGTACTTC,CASKRGRAAQETQYF
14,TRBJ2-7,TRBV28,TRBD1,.,TGTGCCAGCAGCCAAAACAGGGGGCCCTACGAGCAGTACTTC,CASSQNRGPYEQYF
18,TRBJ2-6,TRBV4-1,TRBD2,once,TGCGCCAGCAGCAAGAAGGGACTAGCGGGAGGAGGGGCCAACGTCCTGACTTTC,CASSKKGLAGGGANVLTF
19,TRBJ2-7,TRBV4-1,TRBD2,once,TGCGCCAGCAGCCAGTTTCCCGCCCGACTAGAGCGGGGGGAGAACGAGCAGTACTTC,CASSQFPARLERGENEQYF
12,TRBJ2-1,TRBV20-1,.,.,TGCAGTGCTAGTGAGCGTAACAATGAGCAGTTCTTC,CSASERNNEQFF
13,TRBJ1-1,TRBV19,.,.,TGTGCCAGTAGGGGCCGGAGGTTCTTCGAAGCTTTCTTT,CASRGRRFFEAFF
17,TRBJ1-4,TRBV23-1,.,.,TGCGCCAGCAGTCAATGGCCCTCCGGGGGGGCTAATGAAAAACTGTTTTTT,CASSQWPSGGANEKLFF
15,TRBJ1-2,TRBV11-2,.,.,TGTGCCAGCAGCTCCCCGAGGCGGGGTGGAGACGGCTACACCTTC,CASSSPRRGGDGYTF
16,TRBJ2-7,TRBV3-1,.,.,TGTGCCAGCAGCCCCGGAGGCGGCTTTAAAACATACGAGCAGTACTTC,CASSPGGGFKTYEQYF
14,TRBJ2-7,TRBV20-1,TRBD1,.,TGCAGTGCTAGAGGGACAGGGAATACGTACGAGCAGTACTTC,CSARGTGNTYEQYF
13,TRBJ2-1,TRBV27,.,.,TGTGCCAGCAGTTTAGTCGGAGCCAATGAGCAGTTCTTC,CASSLVGANEQFF
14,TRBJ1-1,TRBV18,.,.,TGTGCCAGCTCACCCCCTAAGGGGAACACTGAAGCTTTCTTT,CASSPPKGNTEAFF
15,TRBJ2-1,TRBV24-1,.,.,TGTGCCACCAGTGATGCTGCTTCAGGGTGGGATGAGCAGTTCTTC,CATSDAASGWDEQFF
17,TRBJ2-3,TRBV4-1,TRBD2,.,TGCGCCAGCAGTCGGGGGGCGGCGAGCGGGGGTGCAGATACGCAGTATTTT,CASSRGAASGGADTQYF
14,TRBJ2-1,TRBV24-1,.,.,TGTGCCACCAGTGAAGGGGCTCACTACAATGAGCAGTTCTTC,CATSEGAHYNEQFF
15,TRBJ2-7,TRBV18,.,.,TGTGCCAGCTCACCGCTGGACACGGTCTCCTACGAGCAGTACTTC,CASSPLDTVSYEQYF
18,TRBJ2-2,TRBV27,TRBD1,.,TGTGCCAGCAGCAGCCGTCGGAGGACAGGGCCGAACACCGGGGAGCTGTTTTTT,CASSSRRRTGPNTGELFF
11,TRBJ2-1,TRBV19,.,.,TGTGCCAGTAGTATTGTAAATGAGCAGTTCTTC,CASSIVNEQFF
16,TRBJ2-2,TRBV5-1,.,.,TGCGCCAGCAGCTTGAACGCGGGTGCGAACACCGGGGAGCTGTTTTTT,CASSLNAGANTGELFF
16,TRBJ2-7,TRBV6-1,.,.,TGTGCCAGCAGTGAATTTGCTGGTATGATGGACTACGAGCAGTACTTC,CASSEFAGMMDYEQYF
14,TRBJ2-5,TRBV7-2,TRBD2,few,TGTGCCAGCAGCCAGGGACTAGCCCAAGAGACCCAGTACTTC,CASSQGLAQETQYF
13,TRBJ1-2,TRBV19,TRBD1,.,TGTGCCAGTAGTATAACCCAGGGGGATGGCTACACCTTC,CASSITQGDGYTF
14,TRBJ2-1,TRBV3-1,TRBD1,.,TGTGCCAGCAGCCGAGGACAGGGGATAGATGAGCAGTTCTTC,CASSRGQGIDEQFF
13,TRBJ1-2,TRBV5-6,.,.,TGTGCCAGCAGCTTGGCCAATGGGGAAGGCTACACCTTC,CASSLANGEGYTF
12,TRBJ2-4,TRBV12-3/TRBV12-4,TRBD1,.,TGTGCCAGCGGGAGGACCGGGACAGGGGCACACTTC,CASGRTGTGAHF
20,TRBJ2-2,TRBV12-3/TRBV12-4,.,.,TGTGCCAGCAGCTTCCAGCGCGGCCAAATTCAACATAATGACACCGGGGAGCTGTTTTTT,CASSFQRGQIQHNDTGELFF